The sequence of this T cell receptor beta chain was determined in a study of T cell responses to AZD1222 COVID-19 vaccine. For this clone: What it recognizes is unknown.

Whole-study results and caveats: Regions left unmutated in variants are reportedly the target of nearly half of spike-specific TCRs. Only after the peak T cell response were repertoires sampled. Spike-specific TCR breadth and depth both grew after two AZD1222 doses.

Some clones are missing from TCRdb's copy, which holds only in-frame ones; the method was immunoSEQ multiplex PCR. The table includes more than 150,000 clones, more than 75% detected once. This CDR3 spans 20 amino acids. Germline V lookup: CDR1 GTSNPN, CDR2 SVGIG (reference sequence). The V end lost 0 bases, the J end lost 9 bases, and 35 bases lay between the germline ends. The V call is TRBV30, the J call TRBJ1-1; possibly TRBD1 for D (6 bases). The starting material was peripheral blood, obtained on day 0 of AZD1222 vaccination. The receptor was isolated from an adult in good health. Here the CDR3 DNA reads TGTGCCTGGAGTGTAGTCAGGACCAGGACAGAGGGGTTGGGTTTTCGGAAAGCTTTCTTT. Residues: CAWSVVRTRTEGLGFRKAFF.